Following are 4 T cell receptor beta chains from one sample sequenced in a study of T cell responses to AZD1222 COVID-19 vaccine. Clones were sequenced by immunoSEQ multiplex PCR, and TCRdb holds only the in-frame ones, with some missing. This repertoire shows roughly 120,000 clones, around 92% found once; its top ten account for approximately 3.1%. Sequencing used peripheral blood, obtained on day 0 of AZD1222 vaccination. All receptors derive from an adult in good health.

The chain is built from TRBV28 and TRBJ1-5; D unresolved. The CDR3 sequence is 18 residues long. Trimming pared 4 bases from V and 3 bases from J, leaving 22 bases between. CDR1 MDHEN and CDR2 SYDVKM come from the germline V gene. The CDR3 DNA reads as TGTGCCAGCAGTTCCCCCAGGTTAGGATTAGGAAACAATCAGCCCCAGCATTTT. Its protein is CASSSPRLGLGNNQPQHF.

The genes are TRBV20-1 and TRBJ1-2; possible D gene TRBD1, 6 bases. Trimming left V 3 bases short and J 4 bases short, with 12 bases between. This CDR3 comprises 13 residues. Germline CDR1 and CDR2: DFQATT and SNEGSKA (reference sequence). CDR3: CSASGAGVYGYTF. As DNA, the CDR3 is TGCAGTGCTAGTGGGGCAGGGGTCTATGGCTACACCTTC.

The chain has TRBV5-1 and TRBJ1-5; D is unresolved. The V gene lost 0 bases and the J gene lost 0 bases, with 4 bases spanning the gap. CDR1 and CDR2 (germline): SGHRS, YFSETQ. The CDR3 has 14 amino acids. The CDR3 coding sequence is TGCGCCAGCAGCTTGGACGATAGCAATCAGCCCCAGCATTTT. This codes for CASSLDDSNQPQHF.

V is TRBV28 and J is TRBJ1-2; D not resolved. This CDR3 is 13 amino acids long. Trimming took 2 bases from V and 4 from J, leaving 8 bases between them. The germline gives CDR1 MDHEN, CDR2 SYDVKM. CDR3 coding DNA: TGTGCCAGCAGTTTACAACAGCTCTATGGCTACACCTTC. It is translated as CASSLQQLYGYTF.